The rows below give T cell receptor beta chains drawn from one sample of a study of CD8 T cells in Susac syndrome. TCRdb re-analysed the immunoSEQ multiplex PCR reads in MiXCR, keeping a single row per CDR3 protein. Of about 300,000 distinct CDR3 sequences listed, around 83% were seen once; the top ten hold approximately 0.11%. The sample taken for sequencing was CD8+ T cells from PBMCs. All receptors derive from a human donor with multiple sclerosis. Each CDR3 is given with its conserved first and last residue. A D gene is named only where the DNA matches it firmly. The size entry is marked missing in some rows and otherwise reads once, few, many or a size class.

>TRBJ2-5|TRBV7-2|NA|NA
CASSLGPPLPFGTQYF
TGTGCCAGCAGCTTAGGGCCCCCACTACCCTTCGGAACCCAGTACTTC
>TRBJ2-1|TRBV20-1|once|TRBD2
CSAPSLRGDPYNEQFF
TGCAGTGCTCCTTCTCTCCGGGGGGATCCCTACAATGAGCAGTTCTTC
>TRBJ1-5|TRBV4-1|NA|NA
CASSQGERGYGNQPQHF
TGCGCCAGCAGCCAAGGGGAGAGGGGGTACGGCAATCAGCCCCAGCATTTT
>TRBJ2-7|TRBV10-3|NA|TRBD2
CAAQSSGVSYEQYF
TGTGCCGCGCAGTCTAGCGGAGTCTCCTACGAGCAGTACTTC
>TRBJ1-2|TRBV12-5|NA|TRBD1
CASGLITGAKAYTF
TGTGCTAGTGGTTTGATTACAGGGGCTAAAGCTTACACCTTC
>TRBJ2-1|TRBV2|NA|NA
CASCGSYNEQFF
TGTGCCAGCTGCGGCTCCTACAATGAGCAGTTCTTC
>TRBJ2-5|TRBV4-1|NA|NA
CASSQAHSAPRGETQYF
TGCGCCAGCAGCCAAGCACACTCTGCACCCCGCGGAGAGACCCAGTACTTC
>TRBJ2-7|TRBV11-2|NA|NA
CASSWVGVYEQYF
TGTGCCAGCAGTTGGGTCGGGGTTTACGAGCAGTACTTC
>TRBJ2-7|TRBV12-5|NA|NA
CASGRTSYEQYF
TGTGCTAGTGGTAGGACTTCCTACGAGCAGTACTTC
>TRBJ1-1|TRBV28|NA|NA
CASSLMGWTEAFF
TGTGCCAGCAGTTTAATGGGTTGGACTGAAGCTTTCTTT
>TRBJ2-7|TRBV5-1|NA|NA
CASSLTGGAYEQYF
TGCGCCAGCAGCTTGACTGGCGGGGCTTACGAGCAGTACTTC
>TRBJ2-7|TRBV27|NA|NA
CASSRPDSTYEQYF
TGTGCCAGCAGTCGACCGGACAGCACCTACGAGCAGTACTTC
>TRBJ2-1|TRBV5-1|few|NA
CASSLAAAEQFF
TGCGCCAGCAGCTTGGCGGCGGCTGAGCAGTTCTTC
>TRBJ2-1|TRBV18|NA|TRBD2
CASSPLGEGDNEQFF
TGTGCCAGCTCACCACTGGGGGAGGGTGACAATGAGCAGTTCTTC
>TRBJ2-2|TRBV6-1|NA|NA
CASSESGVHTGELFF
TGTGCCAGCAGTGAATCTGGAGTGCACACCGGGGAGCTGTTTTTT
>TRBJ1-1|TRBV10-3|NA|NA
CATARAGESTEAFF
TGTGCCACCGCCCGGGCGGGGGAGAGTACTGAAGCTTTCTTT
>TRBJ2-1|TRBV9|NA|TRBD2
CASSARTSGPYNEQFF
TGTGCCAGCAGCGCCCGAACTAGCGGGCCCTACAATGAGCAGTTCTTC
>TRBJ2-2|TRBV6-1|NA|NA
CASSPPPGSRTGELFF
TGTGCCAGCAGCCCCCCCCCAGGGTCGAGGACCGGGGAGCTGTTTTTT
>TRBJ2-1|TRBV7-3|NA|TRBD2
CASSSSGRLGWDEQFF
TGTGCCAGCAGCTCTAGCGGGAGGCTAGGTTGGGATGAGCAGTTCTTC
>TRBJ2-5|TRBV9|NA|NA
CASSQGRLQETQYF
TGTGCCAGCAGCCAGGGGCGATTACAAGAGACCCAGTACTTC
>TRBJ2-2|TRBV4-1|NA|NA
CASSLVGRGKTGELFF
TGCGCCAGCAGCCTCGTGGGCAGGGGAAAGACCGGGGAGCTGTTTTTT
>TRBJ1-1|TRBV4-2|NA|NA
CASRAQWVNTEAFF
TGTGCCAGCCGCGCCCAGTGGGTGAACACTGAAGCTTTCTTT
>TRBJ2-1|TRBV18|NA|NA
CASAIDLEVYNEQFF
TGTGCCAGCGCCATTGACCTAGAGGTCTACAATGAGCAGTTCTTC
>TRBJ2-2|TRBV10-1|NA|TRBD2
CASSEISGRKTGELFF
TGCGCCAGCAGTGAGATTAGCGGGAGGAAAACCGGGGAGCTGTTTTTT
>TRBJ2-3|TRBV12-3/TRBV12-4|NA|NA
CASIRGATDTQYF
TGTGCCAGTATAAGGGGGGCCACAGATACGCAGTATTTT
>TRBJ2-3|TRBV11-2|once|NA
CASSPAGGWGGDTDTQYF
TGTGCCAGCAGCCCAGCCGGGGGCTGGGGTGGAGACACAGATACGCAGTATTTT
>TRBJ2-2|TRBV2|NA|NA
CATVGKGELFF
TGTGCCACAGTGGGGAAGGGGGAGCTGTTTTTT
>TRBJ2-3|TRBV19|NA|NA
CASSMRTTDTQYF
TGTGCCAGTAGTATGAGGACTACAGATACGCAGTATTTT
>TRBJ2-7|TRBV28|NA|NA
CASSLRRGWYEQYF
TGTGCCAGCAGTTTGAGGAGGGGCTGGTACGAGCAGTACTTC
>TRBJ2-1|TRBV19|NA|NA
CASTRPGDEQFF
TGTGCCAGTACCCGCCCGGGGGATGAGCAGTTCTTC
>TRBJ2-4|TRBV28|NA|TRBD2
CASSRAGEYIQYF
TGTGCCAGCAGCCGAGCGGGAGAATACATTCAGTACTTC
>TRBJ1-5|TRBV19|NA|NA
CASSIMARSNQPQHF
TGTGCCAGTAGTATTATGGCGCGGAGCAATCAGCCCCAGCATTTT
>TRBJ2-5|TRBV4-2|NA|TRBD2
CASSQETSGTQETQYF
TGTGCCAGCAGCCAAGAAACTAGCGGGACCCAAGAGACCCAGTACTTC
>TRBJ1-5|TRBV27|NA|TRBD1
CASSLAPPRDRNQPQHF
TGTGCCAGCAGTTTAGCACCTCCCCGGGACAGGAATCAGCCCCAGCATTTT
>TRBJ2-7|TRBV6-2/TRBV6-3|NA|NA
CASSYLGQIYEQYF
TGTGCCAGCAGTTACTTAGGACAGATCTACGAGCAGTACTTC
>TRBJ2-5|TRBV15|once|TRBD1
CATSRGTGESTQETQYF
TGTGCCACCAGCAGAGGGACAGGGGAGTCCACCCAAGAGACCCAGTACTTC
>TRBJ1-5|TRBV11-2|NA|TRBD1
CASSPGGRSNQPQHF
TGTGCCAGCAGTCCAGGGGGCAGGAGCAATCAGCCCCAGCATTTT
>TRBJ1-1|TRBV5-1|NA|NA
CASSLEAGALNTEAFF
TGCGCCAGCAGCTTGGAGGCAGGGGCCTTGAACACTGAAGCTTTCTTT
>TRBJ2-7|TRBV28|NA|NA
CASSFLGEGAQYF
TGTGCCAGCAGTTTCCTAGGAGAAGGGGCGCAGTACTTC
>TRBJ2-1|TRBV20-1|NA|TRBD2
CSASVSSGSLYEQFF
TGCAGTGCTAGCGTCTCCAGCGGGAGTCTCTATGAGCAGTTCTTC
>TRBJ2-2|TRBV29-1|NA|TRBD1
CSVHHRGTGELFF
TGCAGCGTTCATCACAGGGGCACCGGGGAGCTGTTTTTT
>TRBJ2-7|TRBV7-9|few|TRBD1
CASTWDSSYEQYF
TGTGCCAGCACCTGGGACAGCTCCTACGAGCAGTACTTC
>TRBJ2-3|TRBV2|NA|NA
CAITSAHDTQYF
TGTGCCATCACTTCTGCACACGATACGCAGTATTTT
>TRBJ1-1|TRBV9|NA|NA
CASSVQGKTEAFF
TGTGCCAGCAGCGTCCAGGGGAAGACTGAAGCTTTCTTT
>TRBJ2-7|TRBV20-1|NA|TRBD2
CSAREDPSGLTYEQYF
TGCAGTGCTAGAGAGGACCCTAGCGGATTAACCTACGAGCAGTACTTC
>TRBJ2-1|TRBV9|NA|TRBD1
CASSSHQDRGLTGASYNEQFF
TGTGCCAGCAGCTCACACCAGGACAGGGGGCTAACGGGAGCCTCCTACAATGAGCAGTTCTTC
>TRBJ2-5|TRBV27|NA|NA
CASSLRDTIETQYF
TGTGCCAGCAGTTTAAGGGACACGATAGAGACCCAGTACTTC
>TRBJ1-1|TRBV20-1|NA|NA
CFSWDHGREAFF
TGCTTTTCGTGGGATCACGGCCGTGAAGCTTTCTTT
>TRBJ1-2|TRBV27|NA|NA
CASGAGYGYTF
TGTGCCAGCGGGGCGGGGTATGGCTACACCTTC
>TRBJ2-7|TRBV27|NA|NA
CASSFIGDPNEYEQYF
TGTGCCAGCAGTTTTATCGGGGACCCGAATGAATACGAGCAGTACTTC
>TRBJ2-2|TRBV19|NA|TRBD2
CASSIDSLAEANTGELFF
TGTGCCAGTAGTATAGACTCTCTAGCGGAAGCGAACACCGGGGAGCTGTTTTTT
>TRBJ2-7|TRBV30|NA|TRBD1
CAWSVDRSYEQYF
TGTGCCTGGAGTGTGGACAGGAGTTACGAGCAGTACTTC
>TRBJ1-2|TRBV20-1|NA|NA
CSAVDEVYGYTF
TGCAGTGCTGTCGACGAGGTCTATGGCTACACCTTC
>TRBJ1-5|TRBV12-3/TRBV12-4|NA|NA
CASTTTGFSNQPQHF
TGTGCCAGCACCACCACAGGGTTTAGCAATCAGCCCCAGCATTTT
>TRBJ2-7|TRBV28|NA|TRBD2
CASSWSLGEGYEQYF
TGTGCCAGCAGTTGGAGCTTGGGGGAGGGGTACGAGCAGTACTTC
>TRBJ2-2|TRBV28|NA|NA
CASSLIRSSGELFF
TGTGCCAGCAGTTTAATACGGTCGAGCGGGGAGCTGTTTTTT